The 2 T cell receptor beta chains below all came from one sample that was sequenced in a study of identical twins. One entry per CDR3 protein results from TCRdb running MiXCR on the 5' RACE reads. The data show about 700,000 distinct CDR3 sequences, 5.5% to 7.5% seen once. The specimen was naive T cells sorted from blood. These receptors all stem from a man aged 18 to 29 in good health.

The rearrangement joins TRBV14 to TRBJ2-7; D gene unclear. Germline V gives CDR1 SGHDN, CDR2 FVKESK. This CDR3 comprises 13 residues. V lost 3 bases, J lost 7 bases, and 13 bases lay in between. CDR3 in amino acids: CASSQWNVREQYF. In DNA, the CDR3 is TGTGCCAGCAGCCAGTGGAACGTGAGAGAGCAGTACTTC.

As for this clonotype: This may be a read error: a much more frequent sequence differs by one nucleotide. The chain has TRBV5-8 and TRBJ2-1, with 7 bases matching TRBD2. Germline-derived CDR1 and CDR2 are SGHTS and YDEGEE. The CDR3 has 17 amino acids. V lost 1 base to trimming and J lost 9 bases; unmatched junction nucleotides: 16. This CDR3 reads CASSLRAGRERNSEQFF. In nucleotides, the CDR3 is TGTGCCAGCAGCTTGCGAGCCGGGCGGGAGCGGAACAGTGAGCAGTTCTTC.